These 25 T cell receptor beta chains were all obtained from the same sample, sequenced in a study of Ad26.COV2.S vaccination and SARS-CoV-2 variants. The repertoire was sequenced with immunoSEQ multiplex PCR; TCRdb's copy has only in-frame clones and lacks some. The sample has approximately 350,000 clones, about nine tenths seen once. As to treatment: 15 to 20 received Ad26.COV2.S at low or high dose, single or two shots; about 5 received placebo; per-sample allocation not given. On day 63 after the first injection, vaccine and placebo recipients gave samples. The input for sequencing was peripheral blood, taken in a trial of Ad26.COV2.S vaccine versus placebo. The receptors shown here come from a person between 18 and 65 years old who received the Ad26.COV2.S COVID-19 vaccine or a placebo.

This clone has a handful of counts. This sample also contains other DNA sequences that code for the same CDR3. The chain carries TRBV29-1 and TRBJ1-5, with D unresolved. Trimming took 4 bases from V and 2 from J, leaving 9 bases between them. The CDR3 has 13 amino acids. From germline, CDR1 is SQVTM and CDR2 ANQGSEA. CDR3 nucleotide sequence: TGCAGCGTTGGAGGAGGAGGCAATCAGCCCCAGCATTTT. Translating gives CSVGGGGNQPQHF.

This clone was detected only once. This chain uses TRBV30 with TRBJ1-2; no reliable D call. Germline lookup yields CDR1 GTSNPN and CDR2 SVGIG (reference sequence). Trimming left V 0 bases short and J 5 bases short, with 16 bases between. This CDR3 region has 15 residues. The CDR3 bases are TGTGCCTGGAGTGTCCGGACGGCCGTGCGATATGGCTACACCTTC. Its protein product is CAWSVRTAVRYGYTF. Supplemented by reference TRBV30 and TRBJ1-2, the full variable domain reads SQTIHQWPATLVQPVGSPLSLECTVEGTSNPNLYWYRQAAGRGLQLLFYSVGIGQISSEVPQNLSASRPQDRQFILSSKKLLLSDSGFYLCAWSVRTAVRYGYTFGSGTRLTVV.

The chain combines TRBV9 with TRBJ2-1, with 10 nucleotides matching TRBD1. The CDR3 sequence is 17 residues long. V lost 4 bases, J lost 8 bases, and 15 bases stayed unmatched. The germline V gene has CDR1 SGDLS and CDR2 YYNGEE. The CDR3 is CASSQTSGTGVFDEQFF. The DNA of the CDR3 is TGTGCCAGCAGCCAAACTTCCGGGACAGGGGTTTTTGATGAGCAGTTCTTC.

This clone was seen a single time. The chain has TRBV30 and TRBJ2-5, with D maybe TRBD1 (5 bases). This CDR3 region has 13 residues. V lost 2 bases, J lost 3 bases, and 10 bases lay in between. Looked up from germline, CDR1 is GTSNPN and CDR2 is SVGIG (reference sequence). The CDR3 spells CAWSSGFEETQYF. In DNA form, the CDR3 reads TGTGCCTGGAGTTCAGGGTTCGAAGAGACCCAGTACTTC.

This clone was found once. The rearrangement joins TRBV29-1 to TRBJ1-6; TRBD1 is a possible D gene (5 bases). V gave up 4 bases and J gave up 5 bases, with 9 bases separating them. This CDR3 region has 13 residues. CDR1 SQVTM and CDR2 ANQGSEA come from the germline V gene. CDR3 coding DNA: TGCAGCGTTGTTGTACAGGATAATTCACCCCTCCACTTT. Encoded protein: CSVVVQDNSPLHF. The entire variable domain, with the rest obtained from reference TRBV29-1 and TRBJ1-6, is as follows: SAVISQKPSRDICQRGTSLTIQCQVDSQVTMMFWYRQQPGQSLTLIATANQGSEATYESGFVIDKFPISRPNLTFSTLTVSNMSPEDSSIYLCSVVVQDNSPLHFGNGTRLTVT.

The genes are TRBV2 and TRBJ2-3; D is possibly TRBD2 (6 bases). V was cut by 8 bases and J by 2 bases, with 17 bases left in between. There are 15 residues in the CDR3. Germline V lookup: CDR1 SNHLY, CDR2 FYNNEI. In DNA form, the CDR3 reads TGTGCCAGCCGATCGGACGGGACTTTCACAGATACGCAGTATTTT. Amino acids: CASRSDGTFTDTQYF.

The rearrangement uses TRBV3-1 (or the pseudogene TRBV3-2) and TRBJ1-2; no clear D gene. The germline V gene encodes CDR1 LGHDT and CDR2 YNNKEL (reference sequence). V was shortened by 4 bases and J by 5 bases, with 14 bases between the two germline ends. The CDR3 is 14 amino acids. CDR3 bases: TGTGCCAGCAGCCCCGTAATCACAGCTTATGGCTACACCTTC. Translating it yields CASSPVITAYGYTF.

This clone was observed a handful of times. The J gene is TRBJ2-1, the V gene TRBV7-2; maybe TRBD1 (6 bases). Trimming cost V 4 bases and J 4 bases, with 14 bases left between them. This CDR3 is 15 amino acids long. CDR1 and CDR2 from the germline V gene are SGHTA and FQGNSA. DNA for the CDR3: TGTGCCAGCAGCTGGATGACAGGCCGATACAATGAGCAGTTCTTC. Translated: CASSWMTGRYNEQFF.

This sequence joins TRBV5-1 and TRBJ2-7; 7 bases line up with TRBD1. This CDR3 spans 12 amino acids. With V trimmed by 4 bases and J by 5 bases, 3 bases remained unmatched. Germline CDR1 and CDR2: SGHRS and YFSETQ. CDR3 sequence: CASSQDRNEQYF. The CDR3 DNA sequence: TGCGCCAGCAGCCAGGACAGGAACGAGCAGTACTTC. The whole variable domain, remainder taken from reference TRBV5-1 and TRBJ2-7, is KAGVTQTPRYLIKTRGQQVTLSCSPISGHRSVSWYQQTPGQGLQFLFEYFSETQRNKGNFPGRFSGRQFSNSRSEMNVSTLELGDSALYLCASSQDRNEQYFGPGTRLTVT.

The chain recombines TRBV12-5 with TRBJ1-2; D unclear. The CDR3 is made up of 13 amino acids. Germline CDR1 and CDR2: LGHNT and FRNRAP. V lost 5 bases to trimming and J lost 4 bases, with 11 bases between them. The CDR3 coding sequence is TGTGCTAGTGGTCTCCAGGTCACCTATGGCTACACCTTC. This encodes CASGLQVTYGYTF.

CDR3 coding DNA: TGTGCCAGCAGCTTAGTGGAGGGTGGGCATGGCTACACCTTC. It encodes CASSLVEGGHGYTF. The genes are TRBV7-6 and TRBJ1-2; the D is unclear. V lost 1 base to trimming and J lost 6 bases, with 12 bases between them. CDR1 and CDR2 from the germline V gene are SGHVS and FNYEAQ. This CDR3 comprises 14 residues.

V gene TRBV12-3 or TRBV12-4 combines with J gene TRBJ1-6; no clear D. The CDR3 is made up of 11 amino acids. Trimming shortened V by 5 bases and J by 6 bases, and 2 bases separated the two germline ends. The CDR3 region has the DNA TGTGCCAGCAGTCGTAATTCACCCCTCCACTTT. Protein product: CASSRNSPLHF.

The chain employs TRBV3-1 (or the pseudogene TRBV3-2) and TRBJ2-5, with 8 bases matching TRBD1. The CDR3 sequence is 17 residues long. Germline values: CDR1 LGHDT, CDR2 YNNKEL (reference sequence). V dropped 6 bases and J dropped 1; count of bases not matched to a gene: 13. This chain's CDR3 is CASSSQTGTGIQETQYF. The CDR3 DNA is TGTGCCAGCAGTTCCCAGACCGGGACAGGAATCCAAGAGACCCAGTACTTC.

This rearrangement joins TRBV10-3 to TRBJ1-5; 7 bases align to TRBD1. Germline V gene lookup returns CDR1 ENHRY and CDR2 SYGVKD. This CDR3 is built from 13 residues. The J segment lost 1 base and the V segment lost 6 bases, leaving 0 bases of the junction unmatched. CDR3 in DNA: TGTGCCATCAGACAGGGGAGCAATCAGCCCCAGCATTTT. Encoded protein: CAIRQGSNQPQHF.

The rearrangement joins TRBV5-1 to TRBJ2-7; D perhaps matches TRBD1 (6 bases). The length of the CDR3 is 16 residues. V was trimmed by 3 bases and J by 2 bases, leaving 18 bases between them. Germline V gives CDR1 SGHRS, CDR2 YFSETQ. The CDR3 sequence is CASSSMRTAPTYEQYF. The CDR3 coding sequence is TGCGCCAGCAGCTCCATGCGGACAGCCCCGACCTACGAGCAGTACTTC.

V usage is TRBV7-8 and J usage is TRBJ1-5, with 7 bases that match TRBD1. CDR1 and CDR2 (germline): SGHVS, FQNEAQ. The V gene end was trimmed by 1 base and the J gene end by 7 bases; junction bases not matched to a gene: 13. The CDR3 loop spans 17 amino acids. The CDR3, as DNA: TGTGCCAGCAGCTTAGGGAACGGACAGGACGGTTTACAGCCCCAGCATTTT. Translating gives CASSLGNGQDGLQPQHF.

CDR3 residues: CASSLGFGNEQFF. The DNA for the CDR3 is TGTGCCAGTAGTCTCGGTTTTGGGAATGAGCAGTTCTTC. The V gene is TRBV19, the J gene TRBJ2-1; no firm D call. CDR1 is LNHDA, CDR2 SQIVND, per germline (reference sequence). The CDR3 spans 13 residues. Trimming took 5 bases from V and 7 from J, leaving 12 bases between them.

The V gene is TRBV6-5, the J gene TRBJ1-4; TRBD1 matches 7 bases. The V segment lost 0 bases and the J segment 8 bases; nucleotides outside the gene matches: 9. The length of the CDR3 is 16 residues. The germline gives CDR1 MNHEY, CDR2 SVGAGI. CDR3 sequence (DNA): TGTGCCAGCAGTTACTCCTACAGGGGAGGTGGAGAAAAACTGTTTTTT. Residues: CASSYSYRGGGEKLFF.

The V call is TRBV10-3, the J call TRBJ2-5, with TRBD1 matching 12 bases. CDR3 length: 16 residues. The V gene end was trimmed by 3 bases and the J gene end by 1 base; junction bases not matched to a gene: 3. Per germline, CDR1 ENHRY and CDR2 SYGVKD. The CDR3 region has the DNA TGTGCCATCAGTGAAGGGACAGGGGGCTTCCAAGAGACCCAGTACTTC. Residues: CAISEGTGGFQETQYF.

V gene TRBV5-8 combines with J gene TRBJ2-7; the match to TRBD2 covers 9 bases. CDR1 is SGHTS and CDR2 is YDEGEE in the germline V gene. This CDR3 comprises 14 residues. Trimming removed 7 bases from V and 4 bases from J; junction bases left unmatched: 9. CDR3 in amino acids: CASSNKAGGYEQYF. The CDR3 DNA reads TGTGCCAGCTCCAATAAGGCGGGGGGGTACGAGCAGTACTTC.

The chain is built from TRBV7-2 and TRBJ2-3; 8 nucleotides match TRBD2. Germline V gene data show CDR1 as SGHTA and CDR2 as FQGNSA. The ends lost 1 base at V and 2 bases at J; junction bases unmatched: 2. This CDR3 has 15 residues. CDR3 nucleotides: TGTGCCAGCAGCTTAGGTAGCGGGGACACAGATACGCAGTATTTT. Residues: CASSLGSGDTDTQYF.

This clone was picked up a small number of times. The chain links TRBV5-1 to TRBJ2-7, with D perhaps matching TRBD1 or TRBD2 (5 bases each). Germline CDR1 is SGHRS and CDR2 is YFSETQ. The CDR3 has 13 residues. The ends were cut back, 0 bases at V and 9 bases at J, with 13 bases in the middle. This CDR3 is CASSLEGTTGQYF. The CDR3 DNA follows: TGCGCCAGCAGCTTGGAAGGGACGACCGGGCAGTACTTC.

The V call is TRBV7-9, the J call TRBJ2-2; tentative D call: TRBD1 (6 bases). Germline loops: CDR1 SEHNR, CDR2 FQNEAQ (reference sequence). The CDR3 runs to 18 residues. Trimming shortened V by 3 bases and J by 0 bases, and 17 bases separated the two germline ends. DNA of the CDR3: TGTGCCAGCAGCTTCCCTTACAGGGACCCCTCGAACACCGGGGAGCTGTTTTTT. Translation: CASSFPYRDPSNTGELFF.

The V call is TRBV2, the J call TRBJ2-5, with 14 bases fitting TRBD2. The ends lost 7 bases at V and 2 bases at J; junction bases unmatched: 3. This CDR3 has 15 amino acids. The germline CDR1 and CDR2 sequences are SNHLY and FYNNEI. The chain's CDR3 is CASTTSGGVQETQYF. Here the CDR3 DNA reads TGTGCCAGCACGACTAGCGGGGGGGTGCAAGAGACCCAGTACTTC.

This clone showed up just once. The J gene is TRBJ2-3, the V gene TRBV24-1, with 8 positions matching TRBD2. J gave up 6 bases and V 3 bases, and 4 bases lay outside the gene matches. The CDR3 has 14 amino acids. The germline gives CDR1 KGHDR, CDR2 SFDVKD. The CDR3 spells CATSDLTSGDTQYF. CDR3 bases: TGTGCCACCAGTGATCTTACTAGCGGTGATACGCAGTATTTT.